This record covers a single T cell receptor (beta chain). Its antigen is as yet unknown. Germline loops: CDR1 SEHNR, CDR2 FQNEAQ (reference sequence). V shed 0 bases and J shed 5 bases, with 5 bases lying between them. This CDR3 has 13 residues. These data are taken from a study of cytomegalovirus exposure and HLA in healthy donors. The PCR used 60 Vbeta and 13 Jbeta primers. TCRdb's table, derived via immunoSEQ multiplex PCR, lists solely in-frame clones and lacks some. The table includes about 160,000 clones, around nine tenths detected once. Overall study findings and caveats: It was shown in a later analysis that HLA-associated TCR beta chains were more clonally expanded than other, equally common chains. Apart from CMV serostatus, no immune exposure information was available.

This sequence was found in a woman aged 30 to 39 in good health and CMV-seronegative. Source material: PBMCs. This sequence joins TRBV7-9 and TRBJ2-1, with D possibly being TRBD1 (5 bases). The DNA of the CDR3 is TGTGCCAGCAGCTTAGCAGGGGACAATGAGCAGTTCTTC. Translating it yields CASSLAGDNEQFF. Variable domain in full (rest from reference TRBV7-9 and TRBJ2-1): DTGVSQNPRHKITKRGQNVTFRCDPISEHNRLYWYRQTLGQGPEFLTYFQNEAQLEKSRLLSDRFSAERPKGSFSTLEIQRTEQGDSAMYLCASSLAGDNEQFFGPGTRLTVL.